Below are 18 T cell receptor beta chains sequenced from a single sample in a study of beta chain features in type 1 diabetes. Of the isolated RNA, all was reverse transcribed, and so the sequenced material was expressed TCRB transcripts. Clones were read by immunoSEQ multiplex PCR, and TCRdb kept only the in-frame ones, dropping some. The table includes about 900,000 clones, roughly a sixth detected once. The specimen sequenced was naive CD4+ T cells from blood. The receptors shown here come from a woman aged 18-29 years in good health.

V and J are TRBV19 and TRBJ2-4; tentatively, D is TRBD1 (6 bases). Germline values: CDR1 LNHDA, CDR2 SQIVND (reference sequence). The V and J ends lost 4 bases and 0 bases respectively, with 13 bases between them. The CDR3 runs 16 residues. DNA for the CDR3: TGTGCCAGTAGTACCCTGACAGGACTAGCCAAAAACATTCAGTACTTC. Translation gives CASSTLTGLAKNIQYF.

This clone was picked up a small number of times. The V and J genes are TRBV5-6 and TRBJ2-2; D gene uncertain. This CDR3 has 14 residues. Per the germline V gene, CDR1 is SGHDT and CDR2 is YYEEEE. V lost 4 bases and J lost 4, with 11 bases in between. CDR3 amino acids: CASSPRALTGELFF. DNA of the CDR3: TGTGCCAGCAGCCCGAGAGCCCTCACCGGGGAGCTGTTTTTT.

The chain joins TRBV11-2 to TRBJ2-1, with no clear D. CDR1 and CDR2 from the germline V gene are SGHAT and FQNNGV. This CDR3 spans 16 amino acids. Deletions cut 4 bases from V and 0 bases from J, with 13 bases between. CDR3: CASSSSLYSSYNEQFF. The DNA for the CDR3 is TGTGCCAGCAGCTCGTCGCTCTACAGCTCCTACAATGAGCAGTTCTTC.

The CDR3 bases are TGTGCCAGCAGCCCCACCTCGCAAGCTTTCTTT. It translates to CASSPTSQAFF. V usage is TRBV7-9 and J usage is TRBJ1-1; D ambiguous. There are 11 residues in the CDR3. V dropped 5 bases and J dropped 9 bases, with 10 bases sitting between them. The germline gives CDR1 SEHNR, CDR2 FQNEAQ (reference sequence).

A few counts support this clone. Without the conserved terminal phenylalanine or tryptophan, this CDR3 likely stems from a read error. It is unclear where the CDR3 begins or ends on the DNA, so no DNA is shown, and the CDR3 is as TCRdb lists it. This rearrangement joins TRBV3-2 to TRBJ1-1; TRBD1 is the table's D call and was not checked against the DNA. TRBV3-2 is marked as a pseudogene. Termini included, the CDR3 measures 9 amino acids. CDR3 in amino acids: CASSEGGRL.

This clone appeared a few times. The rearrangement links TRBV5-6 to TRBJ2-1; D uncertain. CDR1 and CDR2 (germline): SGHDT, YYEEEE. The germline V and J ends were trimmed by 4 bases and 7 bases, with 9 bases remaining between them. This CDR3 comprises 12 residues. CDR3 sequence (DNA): TGTGCCAGCAGCGGCGTGTCGAATGAGCAGTTCTTC. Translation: CASSGVSNEQFF.

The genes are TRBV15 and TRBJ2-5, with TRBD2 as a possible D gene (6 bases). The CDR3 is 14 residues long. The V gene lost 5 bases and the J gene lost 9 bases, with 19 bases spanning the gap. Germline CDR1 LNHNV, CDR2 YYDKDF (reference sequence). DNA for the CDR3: TGTGCCACCAGCTTTCGAGGAGGGTCTCGGGCCCAGTACTTC. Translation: CATSFRGGSRAQYF.

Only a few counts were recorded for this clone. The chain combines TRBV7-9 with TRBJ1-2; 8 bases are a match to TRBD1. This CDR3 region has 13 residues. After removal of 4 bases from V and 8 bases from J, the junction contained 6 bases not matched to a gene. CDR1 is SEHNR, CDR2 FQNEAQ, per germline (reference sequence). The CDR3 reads CASSSTDRAGYTF. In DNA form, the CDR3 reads TGTGCCAGCAGCTCAACGGACAGGGCGGGCTACACCTTC.

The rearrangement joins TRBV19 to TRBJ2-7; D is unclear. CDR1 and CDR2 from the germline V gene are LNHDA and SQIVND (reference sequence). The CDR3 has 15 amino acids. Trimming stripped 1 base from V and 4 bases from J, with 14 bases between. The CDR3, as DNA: TGTGCCAGTAGTATAGTATTGACGGGTTCGTACGAGCAGTACTTC. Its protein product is CASSIVLTGSYEQYF.

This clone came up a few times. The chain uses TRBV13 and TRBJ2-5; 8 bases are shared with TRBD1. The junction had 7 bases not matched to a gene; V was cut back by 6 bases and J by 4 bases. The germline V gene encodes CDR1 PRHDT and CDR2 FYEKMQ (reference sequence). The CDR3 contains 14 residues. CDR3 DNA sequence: TGTGCCAGCAGTCCGGACAGGGTAGGAGAGACCCAGTACTTC. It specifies CASSPDRVGETQYF.

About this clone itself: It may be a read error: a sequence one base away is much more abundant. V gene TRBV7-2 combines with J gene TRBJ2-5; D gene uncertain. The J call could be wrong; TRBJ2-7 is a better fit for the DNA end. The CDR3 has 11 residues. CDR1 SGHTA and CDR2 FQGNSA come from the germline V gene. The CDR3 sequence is CASSTAYEQYF. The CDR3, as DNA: TGTGCCAGCAGCACCGCCTACGAGCAGTACTTC.

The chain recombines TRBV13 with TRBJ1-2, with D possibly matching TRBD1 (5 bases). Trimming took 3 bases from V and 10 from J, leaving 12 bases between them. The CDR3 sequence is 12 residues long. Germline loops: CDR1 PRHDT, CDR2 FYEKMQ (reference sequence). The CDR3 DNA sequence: TGTGCCAGCAGCTTGAGCAGGGCAGACTACACCTTC. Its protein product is CASSLSRADYTF.

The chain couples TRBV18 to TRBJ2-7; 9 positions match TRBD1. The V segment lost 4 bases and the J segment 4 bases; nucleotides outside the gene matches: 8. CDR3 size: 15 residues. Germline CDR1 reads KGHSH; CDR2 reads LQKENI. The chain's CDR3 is CASSLRGQGRYEQYF. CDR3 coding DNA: TGTGCCAGCTCACTTCGAGGACAGGGGCGGTACGAGCAGTACTTC.

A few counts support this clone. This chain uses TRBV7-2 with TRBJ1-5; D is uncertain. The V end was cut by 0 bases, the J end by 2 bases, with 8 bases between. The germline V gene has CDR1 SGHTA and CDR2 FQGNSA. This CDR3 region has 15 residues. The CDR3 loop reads CASSLANGGNQPQHF. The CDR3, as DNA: TGTGCCAGCAGCTTAGCCAACGGAGGCAATCAGCCCCAGCATTTT.

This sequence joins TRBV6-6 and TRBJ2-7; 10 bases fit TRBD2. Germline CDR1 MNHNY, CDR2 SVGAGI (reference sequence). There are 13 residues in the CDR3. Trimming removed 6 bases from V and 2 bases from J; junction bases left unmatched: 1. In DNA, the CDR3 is TGTGCCAGCAGAGCGGGAGGGCCCTACGAGCAGTACTTC. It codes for CASRAGGPYEQYF.

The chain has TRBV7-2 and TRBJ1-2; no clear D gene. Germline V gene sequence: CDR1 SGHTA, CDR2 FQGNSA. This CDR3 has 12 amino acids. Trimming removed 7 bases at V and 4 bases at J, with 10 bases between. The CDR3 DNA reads TGTGCCAGCAAGGGCGGCGGCTATGGCTACACCTTC. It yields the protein CASKGGGYGYTF.

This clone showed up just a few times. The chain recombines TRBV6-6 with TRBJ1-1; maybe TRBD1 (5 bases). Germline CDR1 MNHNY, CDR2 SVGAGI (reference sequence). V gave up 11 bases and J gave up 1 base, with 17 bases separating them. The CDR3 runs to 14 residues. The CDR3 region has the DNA TGTGCCGCACGAGTGGGGGGAGAGAACACTGAAGCTTTCTTT. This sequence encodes CAARVGGENTEAFF.

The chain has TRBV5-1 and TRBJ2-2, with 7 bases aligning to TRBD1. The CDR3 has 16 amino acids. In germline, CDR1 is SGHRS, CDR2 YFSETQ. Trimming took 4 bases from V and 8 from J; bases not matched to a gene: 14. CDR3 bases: TGCGCCAGCAGCCCTCCGACAGGGTTGGTGAAAGGGGAGCTGTTTTTT. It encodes CASSPPTGLVKGELFF. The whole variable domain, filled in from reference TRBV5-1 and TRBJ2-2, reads KAGVTQTPRYLIKTRGQQVTLSCSPISGHRSVSWYQQTPGQGLQFLFEYFSETQRNKGNFPGRFSGRQFSNSRSEMNVSTLELGDSALYLCASSPPTGLVKGELFFGEGSRLTVL.